These T cell receptor beta chains were read from a single sample in a study of CD8+CD57+ T cells in acquired aplastic anemia. One entry per CDR3 protein, called by TCRdb with MiXCR from the reads. Here the sample spans roughly 130,000 distinct CDR3 sequences, about 46% being singletons. The specimen sequenced was sorted CD4+, CD8+, or CD8+CD57+ T cells (not recorded which) from PBMCs. The origin of the receptors is a human donor in good health, serving as a control. CDR3s include the opening cysteine and the closing phenylalanine or tryptophan. The D gene is left open where the match is weak. Size values are once, few and many counts, or a class for expanded clones, and some rows have none.

>.|TRBJ1-6|TRBV7-9|.
CASSLEQVNSPLHF
TGTGCCAGCAGCTTAGAACAAGTTAATTCACCCCTCCACTTT
>.|TRBJ1-1|TRBV7-3|.
CASSPGAGADTEAFF
TGTGCCAGCAGCCCCGGAGCGGGGGCGGACACTGAAGCTTTCTTT
>many|TRBJ2-2|TRBV6-1|TRBD1
CASSRQGWAGELFF
TGTGCCAGCAGCCGACAGGGTTGGGCCGGGGAGCTGTTTTTT
>.|TRBJ2-1|TRBV5-1|TRBD1
CASSFLGTEINEQFF
TGCGCCAGCAGCTTTCTCGGGACAGAAATCAATGAGCAGTTCTTC
>many|TRBJ1-1|TRBV14|TRBD1
CASSQGGQGAYTEAFF
TGTGCCAGCAGCCAAGGAGGACAGGGGGCGTATACTGAAGCTTTCTTT
>many|TRBJ2-5|TRBV7-2|TRBD1
CASSSVAGGRSRYF
TGTGCCAGCAGCTCGGTGGCAGGGGGCCGTTCTCGGTACTTC
>few|TRBJ1-6|TRBV19|TRBD1
CASSPLGTGGSPLHF
TGTGCCAGTAGTCCCCTTGGGACAGGGGGTTCACCCCTCCACTTT
>many|TRBJ2-1|TRBV7-9|TRBD2
CASSLALASEQFF
TGTGCCAGCAGCTTAGCACTAGCGAGTGAGCAGTTCTTC
>.|TRBJ1-2|TRBV2|.
CASREQGQNYGYTF
TGTGCCAGCAGGGAACAGGGACAAAACTATGGCTACACCTTC
>.|TRBJ2-5|TRBV15|.
CATSRDGAVQETQYF
TGTGCCACCAGCAGAGATGGAGCAGTTCAAGAGACCCAGTACTTC
>few|TRBJ2-7|TRBV24-1|.
CATSDTYEQYF
TGTGCCACCAGTGACACCTACGAGCAGTACTTC
>.|TRBJ2-3|TRBV14|.
CATSPPGDRTDTQYF
TGTGCCACCAGTCCGCCAGGGGATCGCACAGATACGCAGTATTTT
>.|TRBJ1-1|TRBV20-1|TRBD1
CSARTGDTEAFF
TGCAGTGCTAGGACAGGGGACACTGAAGCTTTCTTT
>.|TRBJ1-1|TRBV29-1|.
CSVDGMNTEAFF
TGCAGCGTAGACGGTATGAACACTGAAGCTTTCTTT
>.|TRBJ2-3|TRBV15|.
CATSRDSRGRATDTQYF
TGTGCCACCAGCAGAGATTCAAGGGGCCGGGCCACAGATACGCAGTATTTT
>many|TRBJ1-5|TRBV12-5|.
CASGSYGPQHF
TGTGCTAGTGGTTCCTACGGTCCCCAGCATTTT
>.|TRBJ2-7|TRBV24-1|.
CASSLVKTTGYEQYF
TGTGCCAGCAGTTTAGTTAAGACGACCGGCTACGAGCAGTACTTC
>.|TRBJ1-2|TRBV2|.
CDSSEGGFSREVGYTF
TGCGACAGCAGTGAAGGTGGCTTTAGCAGGGAAGTTGGCTACACCTTC
>.|TRBJ1-5|TRBV20-1|TRBD1
CSARVRQTGPNQPQHF
TGCAGTGCTAGAGTGAGGCAGACAGGGCCCAATCAGCCCCAGCATTTT
>many|TRBJ2-7|TRBV19|.
CASRKGSEPGAEQYF
TGTGCCAGTAGAAAAGGGTCTGAACCAGGGGCCGAGCAGTACTTC
>many|TRBJ1-1|TRBV18|TRBD1
CASSPRGQGGTEAFF
TGTGCCAGCTCACCCCGAGGACAGGGCGGCACTGAAGCTTTCTTT
>few|TRBJ2-5|TRBV29-1|.
CSVEEGLEETQYF
TGCAGCGTTGAAGAAGGACTGGAAGAGACCCAGTACTTC
>few|TRBJ2-7|TRBV19|TRBD2
CASSIGTSGLEQYF
TGTGCCAGTAGTATTGGGACTAGCGGACTCGAGCAGTACTTC
>.|TRBJ2-7|TRBV2|TRBD2
CASSGTRGSSYEQYF
TGTGCCAGCAGTGGGACGCGGGGGAGCTCCTACGAGCAGTACTTC
>.|TRBJ2-3|TRBV5-4|.
CASSLDGGTDTQYF
TGTGCCAGCAGCTTGGATGGGGGCACAGATACGCAGTATTTT
>.|TRBJ2-7|TRBV20-1|TRBD2
CSARDRTSGVDEQYF
TGCAGTGCTAGAGACAGGACTAGCGGCGTGGACGAGCAGTACTTC
>.|TRBJ2-7|TRBV9|TRBD2
CASSVGTSGSYEQYF
TGTGCCAGCAGCGTAGGAACTAGCGGGAGTTACGAGCAGTACTTC
>.|TRBJ2-3|TRBV2|.
CASMGVEGDTQYF
TGTGCCAGCATGGGGGTAGAGGGAGATACGCAGTATTTT
>many|TRBJ2-3|TRBV2|TRBD2
CASSERAGGKDTQYF
TGTGCCAGCAGTGAACGGGCGGGGGGGAAGGATACGCAGTATTTT
>.|TRBJ1-2|TRBV10-2|.
CASYAAGIYGYTF
TGCGCCAGCTACGCAGCCGGGATCTATGGCTACACCTTC
>many|TRBJ2-4|TRBV6-1|TRBD1
CASSHDRADIQYF
TGTGCCAGCAGTCACGACAGGGCTGACATTCAGTACTTC
>.|TRBJ2-7|TRBV25-1|.
CAIKAAIGGILEQYF
TGTGCCATCAAGGCGGCCATAGGGGGGATACTAGAGCAGTACTTC
>many|TRBJ2-3|TRBV5-1|.
CASSLAGPAPTDTQYF
TGCGCCAGCAGCTTGGCCGGGCCCGCTCCCACAGATACGCAGTATTTT
>many|TRBJ2-3|TRBV20-1|TRBD1
CSATLGTGGGTQYF
TGCAGTGCTACCTTAGGGACAGGGGGCGGAACGCAGTATTTT
>many|TRBJ1-1|TRBV11-2|.
CASSLRSAFF
TGTGCCAGCAGCCTTCGTAGCGCTTTCTTT
>.|TRBJ1-6|TRBV19|.
CASSIRGYDSPLHF
TGTGCCAGTAGTATCAGGGGTTACGATTCACCCCTCCACTTT
>many|TRBJ1-1|TRBV19|.
CASRDVSDTEAFF
TGTGCCAGTAGAGATGTATCGGACACTGAAGCTTTCTTT
>many|TRBJ2-7|TRBV25-1|TRBD1
CASSAPISTGVSYEQYF
TGTGCCAGCAGTGCACCTATTTCGACAGGGGTCTCCTACGAGCAGTACTTC
>.|TRBJ1-2|TRBV6-1|TRBD1
CATSRDRSGNTF
TGTGCCACATCGAGGGACAGGAGTGGAAACACCTTC
>many|TRBJ2-7|TRBV12-3/TRBV12-4|TRBD2
CASSAGLAPYYEQYF
TGTGCCAGCAGTGCTGGACTAGCCCCCTACTACGAGCAGTACTTC
>few|TRBJ2-5|TRBV7-2|TRBD1
CASRNRGWETQYF
TGTGCCAGCAGAAACAGGGGGTGGGAGACCCAGTACTTC
>few|TRBJ1-2|TRBV6-1|.
CASSGRGSYTF
TGTGCCAGCAGTGGCCGGGGATCCTACACCTTC
>.|TRBJ2-3|TRBV7-2|.
CASSFGLPGDTQYF
TGTGCCAGCAGCTTTGGACTGCCTGGGGATACGCAGTATTTT
>many|TRBJ2-7|TRBV6-2/TRBV6-3|.
CASSYSRAFLTRAYEQYF
TGTGCCAGCAGTTACTCGAGGGCTTTCCTTACGAGGGCCTACGAGCAGTACTTC
>few|TRBJ1-3|TRBV7-9|TRBD1
CASSAGQGNTIYF
TGTGCCAGCAGCGCTGGACAGGGGAACACCATATATTTT
>.|TRBJ2-7|TRBV10-3|TRBD1
CATSGQGEEQYF
TGTGCCACGTCGGGACAGGGCGAAGAGCAGTACTTC
>.|TRBJ2-5|TRBV18|.
CASSLEGSGWTQYF
TGTGCCAGCTCACTGGAAGGGTCGGGGTGGACCCAGTACTTC
>.|TRBJ1-3|TRBV6-6|TRBD1
CASRGGGEKSGNTIYF
TGTGCCAGCAGAGGGGGCGGGGAAAAGTCGGGAAACACCATATATTTT
>.|TRBJ2-5|TRBV30|TRBD2
CARGLVRGSQETQYF
TGTGCCCGGGGACTAGTAAGGGGAAGCCAAGAGACCCAGTACTTC
>many|TRBJ2-1|TRBV5-6|TRBD2
CASSFRAGGLNEQFF
TGTGCCAGCAGCTTTCGAGCGGGGGGATTGAATGAGCAGTTCTTC
>.|TRBJ1-2|TRBV19|.
CASSVEGEGYTF
TGTGCCAGTAGTGTAGAGGGGGAGGGCTACACCTTC
>many|TRBJ1-2|TRBV6-1|TRBD1
CASRLRQGDYGYTF
TGTGCCAGCAGACTACGACAGGGAGACTATGGCTACACCTTC
>few|TRBJ1-2|TRBV10-3|.
CAISEKGNYGYTF
TGTGCCATCAGTGAAAAGGGAAACTATGGCTACACCTTC
>many|TRBJ2-3|TRBV7-9|TRBD1
CASSSDRGKGTDTQYF
TGTGCCAGCAGCTCCGACAGGGGTAAGGGCACAGATACGCAGTATTTT
>.|TRBJ1-2|TRBV7-9|TRBD1
CASSLAQGNGYTF
TGCGCCAGCAGCTTAGCACAGGGGAATGGCTACACCTTC